The TCR beta chain described here comes from a study of cytomegalovirus exposure and HLA in healthy donors. 13 Jbeta primers and 60 Vbeta primers were used for the PCR. Sequencing used immunoSEQ multiplex PCR; TCRdb keeps in-frame clones, though not all of them. Here the sample spans roughly 110,000 clones, 65% to 75% being singletons. The TCR originated in a young man in good health and CMV-seropositive. Sequencing input: PBMCs.

CDR3 in DNA: TGTGCCAGCAGCTTAGCGGCACAGGGGTTCACTGAAGCTTTCTTT. Its protein is CASSLAAQGFTEAFF. V usage is TRBV7-2 and J usage is TRBJ1-1; 7 bases agree with TRBD1. Trimming cost V 0 bases and J 4 bases; bases outside gene matches: 5. The CDR3 sequence is 15 residues long. Germline assignment: CDR1 SGHTA and CDR2 FQGNSA.